A single count supports the clone carrying this TCR beta chain. Antigen: not known. Data came from immunoSEQ multiplex PCR; TCRdb stores just in-frame clones and leaves some out. In the table there are 45,000 to 55,000 clones, approximately 85% of which are singletons. The entry originates in a study of PD-L1 blockade in urothelial cancer. Study details: Patients took up atezolizumab in the mid-2010s at 1,200 mg intravenously every 3 weeks. T cells were recovered from blood samples at a median of 141,255.

The CDR3 has 17 residues. Germline trimming cut 1 base from V and 2 bases from J; bases unmatched to any gene: 1. The germline V gene has CDR1 SGHVS and CDR2 FNYEAQ. Study outcomes and limitations: At the 3-week point, tumor-associated blood clones expanded more in durable-benefit patients.

Noted time point: peripheral blood 6 weeks after treatment start. The chain uses TRBV7-6 and TRBJ2-4; 14 bases map to TRBD2. Material: PBMCs, obtained around atezolizumab (anti-PD-L1) treatment. The sequence was obtained from a man aged 45-65 years with urothelial cancer. In DNA, the CDR3 is TGTGCCAGCAGCTTAGGGACTAGCGGGGGGCCCAAAAACATTCAGTACTTC. The encoded protein is CASSLGTSGGPKNIQYF. Full variable domain (missing parts from reference TRBV7-6 and TRBJ2-4): GAGVSQSPRYKVTKRGQDVALRCDPISGHVSLYWYRQALGQGPEFLTYFNYEAQQDKSGLPNDRFSAERPEGSISTLTIQRTEQRDSAMYRCASSLGTSGGPKNIQYFGAGTRLSVL.